This is a list of T cell receptor beta chains from one sample in a study of T-cell memory formation after mild COVID-19. TCRdb processed the 5' RACE reads anew with MiXCR; each CDR3 protein has one entry. The sample consists of just over 350,000 distinct CDR3 sequences, under 15% of them appearing once. The sequenced sample consisted of PBMCs or a T cell subset sorted from them (not recorded which). These TCRs come from a man in his late teens or twenties who had mild COVID-19 (a few samples of this study predate the infection). Cell type and time point are not known. Each CDR3 is given without its conserved first and last residue. Clone size, where shown, is once, few, many, or a class for clones that have expanded.

clone size	V gene	J gene	CDR3 protein
.	TRBV7-2	TRBJ1-1	ASSLSLARVAF
many	TRBV4-3	TRBJ2-1	ASSQEQSSYNEQF
few	TRBV29-1	TRBJ1-2	SGWVQGAANYGYT
.	TRBV2	TRBJ2-7	ASTPGVSYEQY
.	TRBV5-1	TRBJ2-1	ASSYIIAAGVYNEQF
.	TRBV6-2/TRBV6-3	TRBJ2-5	ASETTETQY
.	TRBV6-2/TRBV6-3	TRBJ2-3	ASSYSGEGDTQY
.	TRBV29-1	TRBJ1-1	SVLDRAAEAF
.	TRBV5-1	TRBJ2-1	ASSLGTNNEQF
few	TRBV6-1	TRBJ1-1	ASSPHGTQNEAF
few	TRBV5-1	TRBJ2-7	ASSLGPDRASYEQY
many	TRBV15	TRBJ2-7	ATSREGRNTYEQY
.	TRBV2	TRBJ1-1	ASSVGGPQMNTEAF
few	TRBV5-1	TRBJ1-1	ASSGDRGHTEAF
.	TRBV29-1	TRBJ1-2	SVEDNGRGGYGYT
many	TRBV12-3/TRBV12-4	TRBJ1-2	ASSPSRRGEFFGYT
.	TRBV6-6	TRBJ1-5	ASTRSGSNQPQH
.	TRBV6-2/TRBV6-3	TRBJ1-5	ASSYTYQPQH
.	TRBV4-1	TRBJ2-3	ASSQKTQGTSTDTQY
few	TRBV6-6	TRBJ1-2	ASSPRTGAAYGYT
many	TRBV5-1	TRBJ2-3	ASSLVGGSTDTQY
many	TRBV3-1	TRBJ1-1	ASSRNEQDRGGEAF
many	TRBV5-1	TRBJ2-1	ASSLGPGNEQF
.	TRBV4-3	TRBJ1-2	ASSRDGGVIYGYT
.	TRBV29-1	TRBJ1-4	SVWGAGEKLF
.	TRBV11-2	TRBJ2-7	ASSSRGREGSYEQY
.	TRBV5-1	TRBJ1-4	ASSLSTGGEKLF
many	TRBV7-8	TRBJ2-2	ASSFQGVSAGELF
few	TRBV25-1	TRBJ1-1	ASSKASSTEAF
.	TRBV7-2	TRBJ2-3	ASSPAQGGTDTQY
.	TRBV7-9	TRBJ1-2	ASSWWDSSYGYT
.	TRBV20-1	TRBJ1-1	SARDTWDSGTEAF
.	TRBV3-1	TRBJ1-6	ASSQGTGGHNNSPLH
many	TRBV4-3	TRBJ2-3	ASSQDRNQRITQY
few	TRBV6-5	TRBJ2-7	ASSYSRTGGYEQY
few	TRBV9	TRBJ1-2	ASSVMGFYT
few	TRBV20-1	TRBJ2-7	RAIQGSEQY
few	TRBV5-1	TRBJ2-1	ASSLGGGGLFNEQF
.	TRBV6-6	TRBJ2-3	ATRSGDTQY